This TCR beta chain was sequenced during a study of Ad26.COV2.S vaccination and SARS-CoV-2 variants. Study-wide background: In the study, Ad26.COV2.S was injected intramuscularly once, or twice 56 days apart. Overall study findings and caveats: Analytic work on TCR breadth and depth might have understated the full extent of total T cell responses.

Treatment of the sample: roughly 18 received Ad26.COV2.S at low or high dose, single or two shots; roughly five received placebo; per-sample allocation not given. Following the first vaccine or placebo injection, samples were taken on day 63. Built on an Ad26 vector, the vaccine expressed Wuhan-strain SARS-CoV-2 spike. Remarks on this clone: Antigen unknown. The same CDR3 arises from other DNA sequences in this sample as well.

The V gene's germline CDR1 is KGHSH and CDR2 LQKENI. The CDR3 sequence is 14 residues long. Trimming pared 2 bases from V and 2 bases from J, leaving 9 bases between. Profiled with immunoSEQ multiplex PCR; TCRdb holds only in-frame clones, not every one. The repertoire consists of roughly 700,000 clones, with around 92% occurring once and the leading ten covering around 1.5%. The clonotype originates from a person aged 18-60 years who received the Ad26.COV2.S COVID-19 vaccine or a placebo. The J gene is TRBJ1-1, the V gene TRBV18; D gene unclear. The sequencing here drew on peripheral blood, taken in a trial of Ad26.COV2.S vaccine versus placebo. DNA of the CDR3: TGTGCCAGCTCACCAGGGCAGGAAAACACTGAAGCTTTCTTT. This encodes CASSPGQENTEAFF.